The 19 T cell receptor beta chains reported below all come from one sample, sequenced in a study of blood T cell repertoires in COVID-19 (dated by TCRdb to about 2020). Library method: the immunoSEQ multiplex PCR assay. Not all clones reach the TCRdb copy of this immuneACCESS table, which keeps in-frame sequences only. Checked studies attribute under half of the gap to unresolved V genes and leave the rest unexplained. Across this sample there are about 190,000 clones, with approximately 79% seen only once. The ten largest clonotypes hold approximately 13% of the sample. The sequencing sample was made of peripheral blood. The origin of the receptors is a man in his forties or fifties who had recovered from COVID-19.

DNA for the CDR3: TGTGCCAGTAGTATAAAGTTGGGGGCAGCTTACGAGCAGTACTTC. Protein product: CASSIKLGAAYEQYF. The rearrangement uses TRBV19 and TRBJ2-7; weak D call: TRBD1 (6 bases). Germline CDR1 and CDR2: LNHDA and SQIVND (reference sequence). Trimming removed 2 bases at V and 4 bases at J, with 15 bases between. The CDR3 runs 15 residues.

The chain combines TRBV4-1 with TRBJ2-2, with D unclear. Trimming left V 1 base short and J 3 bases short, with 9 bases between. The CDR3 totals 15 residues. Germline V gene data show CDR1 as MGHRA and CDR2 as YSYEKL. In DNA form, the CDR3 reads TGCGCCAGCAGCCAAGTTCAAGACTACACCGGGGAGCTGTTTTTT. Encoded protein: CASSQVQDYTGELFF.

The chain links TRBV28 to TRBJ1-1; tentative D call: TRBD1 (5 bases). Trimming removed 5 bases at V and 7 bases at J, with 11 bases between. Germline V CDR1 and CDR2: MDHEN, SYDVKM. This CDR3 region has 12 residues. CDR3 DNA sequence: TGTGCCAGCAGTGACGACAGACTTGAAGCTTTCTTT. As protein: CASSDDRLEAFF. Filled out from reference TRBV28 and TRBJ1-1, the complete variable domain reads DVKVTQSSRYLVKRTGEKVFLECVQDMDHENMFWYRQDPGLGLRLIYFSYDVKMKEKGDIPEGYSVSREKKERFSLILESASTNQTSMYLCASSDDRLEAFFGQGTRLTVV.

The chain links TRBV7-2 to TRBJ2-1, with 10 bases aligning to TRBD2. Trimming removed 5 bases from V and 7 bases from J; junction bases left unmatched: 8. Germline V gene sequence: CDR1 SGHTA, CDR2 FQGNSA. This CDR3 contains 15 residues. The CDR3 loop is CASSLSGRGENEQFF. CDR3 in DNA: TGTGCCAGCAGCCTCAGCGGGAGGGGGGAAAATGAGCAGTTCTTC.

The gene calls are TRBV7-9 and TRBJ2-7; D unclear. The CDR3 is 14 amino acids. V lost 5 bases and J 2 bases, leaving 13 bases between the germline ends. The germline CDR1 and CDR2 sequences are SEHNR and FQNEAQ (reference sequence). The CDR3 loop reads CASSRNAAAYEQYF. The CDR3 nucleotides read TGTGCCAGCAGCCGCAACGCCGCGGCCTACGAGCAGTACTTC.

This sequence joins TRBV27 and TRBJ2-2; D gene unclear. Trimming shortened V by 10 bases and J by 0 bases, and 9 bases separated the two germline ends. From germline, CDR1 is MNHEY and CDR2 SMNVEV (reference sequence). The CDR3 extends over 13 amino acids. The CDR3 loop is CATFTPNTGELFF. The CDR3 DNA reads TGTGCCACCTTCACACCGAACACCGGGGAGCTGTTTTTT.

The chain joins TRBV5-1 to TRBJ2-1; the D gene is possibly TRBD1 (5 bases). Germline CDR1 and CDR2: SGHRS and YFSETQ. Trimming took off 5 bases at V and 0 bases at J, with 15 bases between the two ends. The length of the CDR3 is 16 residues. The CDR3 DNA follows: TGCGCCAGCAGGGATAGGGGTCTGAGCTCCTACAATGAGCAGTTCTTC. Translating it yields CASRDRGLSSYNEQFF.

The chain links TRBV25-1 to TRBJ2-1; TRBD2 agrees at 10 bases. This CDR3 spans 16 amino acids. The germline V gene has CDR1 MGHDK and CDR2 SYGVNS. With V trimmed by 0 bases and J by 10 bases, 9 bases remained unmatched. In DNA, the CDR3 is TGTGCCAGCAGTGAATATGGGACTAGCGCAGGGGGGGAGCAGTTCTTC. Translated, it gives CASSEYGTSAGGEQFF.

The chain employs TRBV3-1 (or the pseudogene TRBV3-2) and TRBJ1-1, with TRBD1 matching 7 bases. Germline V gives CDR1 LGHDT, CDR2 YNNKEL (reference sequence). Unmatched junction bases numbered 5, after V lost 1 base and J lost 3 bases. This CDR3 is built from 15 residues. In nucleotides, the CDR3 is TGTGCCAGCAGCCAAGTGATCAGGGGGGACACTGAAGCTTTCTTT. Translation gives CASSQVIRGDTEAFF.

The J gene is TRBJ2-1, the V gene TRBV5-1, with a possible D match to TRBD1 (5 bases). Germline values: CDR1 SGHRS, CDR2 YFSETQ. V lost 0 bases to trimming and J lost 6 bases, with 10 bases between them. This CDR3 is 14 amino acids long. Here the CDR3 reads CASSLVSGINEQFF. CDR3 in DNA: TGCGCCAGCAGCTTGGTGTCAGGGATCAATGAGCAGTTCTTC.

This clone was observed a few times. The chain recombines TRBV7-2 with TRBJ2-7; D is uncertain. V gave up 2 bases and J gave up 3 bases, with 5 bases separating them. The germline gives CDR1 SGHTA, CDR2 FQGNSA. The CDR3 contains 12 residues. Here the CDR3 reads CASSLRSYEQYF. The CDR3 DNA reads TGTGCCAGCAGCTTACGGAGCTACGAGCAGTACTTC.

The rearrangement links TRBV28 to TRBJ2-2; unclear D gene. CDR1 and CDR2 from the germline V gene are MDHEN and SYDVKM. The V and J ends lost 3 bases and 1 base respectively, with 3 bases between them. CDR3 length: 13 amino acids. CDR3 DNA: TGTGCCAGCAGTTTTCTGAACACCGGGGAGCTGTTTTTT. Translating gives CASSFLNTGELFF.

This clone came up a few times. The chain's CDR3 is CASSSTGAGEQPQHF. The CDR3 DNA is TGTGCCAGCAGCTCGACAGGGGCGGGGGAACAGCCCCAGCATTTT. This sequence joins TRBV7-9 and TRBJ1-5; 8 bases fit TRBD1. This CDR3 is 15 amino acids long. The trim removed 4 bases at V and 7 bases at J, leaving 9 bases unmatched. Germline lookup yields CDR1 SEHNR and CDR2 FQNEAQ (reference sequence).

The chain links TRBV6-2 or TRBV6-3 to TRBJ2-2, with D maybe TRBD2 (6 bases). Deletions cut 6 bases from V and 0 bases from J, with 14 bases between. The CDR3 contains 16 residues. Germline loops: CDR1 MNHEY, CDR2 SVGEGT. The CDR3 is CASSFSLATNTGELFF. The CDR3 bases are TGTGCCAGCAGCTTCTCACTAGCTACGAACACCGGGGAGCTGTTTTTT.

The chain employs TRBV29-1 and TRBJ2-1; D call uncertain. The germline V gene encodes CDR1 SQVTM and CDR2 ANQGSEA. The CDR3 sequence is 14 residues long. V was pared by 4 bases and J by 6 bases, with 16 bases between. CDR3 sequence: CSVVGGRPVNEQFF. For the CDR3, the DNA is TGCAGCGTTGTCGGCGGCCGTCCTGTCAATGAGCAGTTCTTC.

The sample holds one count of this clone. The chain recombines TRBV28 with TRBJ1-2, with a tentative D call TRBD1 (6 bases). V lost 5 bases, J lost 8 bases, and 27 bases lay in between. This CDR3 spans 17 amino acids. Germline assignment: CDR1 MDHEN and CDR2 SYDVKM. CDR3 DNA: TGTGCCAGCAGTCAACAGGGAGACGGCGGTCAAGCTATCGGCTACACCTTC. This translates into CASSQQGDGGQAIGYTF.

The rearrangement uses TRBV27 and TRBJ2-7, with 12 bases fitting TRBD2. The V gene end was trimmed by 5 bases and the J gene end by 5 bases; junction bases not matched to a gene: 10. Germline V gene data show CDR1 as MNHEY and CDR2 as SMNVEV (reference sequence). This CDR3 is built from 16 residues. The CDR3, as DNA: TGTGCCAGCAGTACCGGACTAGCGGGGAGAGGGCACGAGCAGTACTTC. The encoded protein is CASSTGLAGRGHEQYF.

The chain joins TRBV28 to TRBJ2-7, with 8 bases identical to TRBD2. Germline values: CDR1 MDHEN, CDR2 SYDVKM. V lost 3 bases and J lost 5; bases outside the gene matches: 0. The CDR3 extends over 12 amino acids. The DNA for the CDR3 is TGTGCCAGCAGTTTGCGGGGGGACGAGCAGTACTTC. Encoded protein: CASSLRGDEQYF.

The chain couples TRBV20-1 to TRBJ2-2, with 7 bases identical to TRBD2. This CDR3 comprises 15 residues. The J segment lost 7 bases and the V segment lost 3 bases, leaving 11 bases of the junction unmatched. Germline V gives CDR1 DFQATT, CDR2 SNEGSKA (reference sequence). As DNA, the CDR3 is TGCAGTGCTAGTAAAAGCGGGGCGGGGGTCGGGGAGCTGTTTTTT. Translation gives CSASKSGAGVGELFF.